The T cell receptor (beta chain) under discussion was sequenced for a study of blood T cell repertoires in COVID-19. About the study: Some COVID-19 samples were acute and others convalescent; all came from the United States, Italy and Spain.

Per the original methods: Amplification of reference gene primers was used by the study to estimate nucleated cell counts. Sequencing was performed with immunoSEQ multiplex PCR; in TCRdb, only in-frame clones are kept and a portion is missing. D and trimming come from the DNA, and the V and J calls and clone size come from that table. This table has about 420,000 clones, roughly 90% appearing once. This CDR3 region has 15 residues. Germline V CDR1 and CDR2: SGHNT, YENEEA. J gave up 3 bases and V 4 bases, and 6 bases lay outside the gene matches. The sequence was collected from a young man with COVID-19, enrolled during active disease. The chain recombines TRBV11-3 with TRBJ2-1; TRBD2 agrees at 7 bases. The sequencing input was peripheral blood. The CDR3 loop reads CASSSSSGIYNEQFF. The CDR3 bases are TGTGCCAGCAGCTCCTCAAGCGGGATCTACAATGAGCAGTTCTTC.